The present TCR beta chain was sequenced within a study of blood T cell repertoires in COVID-19. At the level of the study: Samples representing acute and convalescent COVID-19 were sourced from the United States, Italy and Spain.

There are 16 residues in the CDR3. V lost 0 bases and J 3 bases, leaving 15 bases between the germline ends. Germline loops: CDR1 LGHNA, CDR2 YNFKEQ. Source study methods: Reference gene primers were amplified, and this amplification served to estimate nucleated cell counts. TCRdb keeps only in-frame clones here, not all; method: immunoSEQ multiplex PCR. The V and J calls and clone size were taken over from that table, and D and trimming were inferred from the DNA. The profile shows around 300,000 clones, 80% to 90% of them singletons. The sequence was obtained from a woman in her sixties or seventies with acute or convalescent COVID-19. The genes are TRBV4-2 and TRBJ2-7, with D maybe TRBD2 (5 bases). Sequenced sample: peripheral blood. CDR3 residues: CASSQDLTSKGYEQYF. For the CDR3, the DNA is TGTGCCAGCAGCCAAGATCTTACTAGTAAAGGCTACGAGCAGTACTTC.